This T cell receptor beta chain was recorded in a study of blood T cell repertoires in COVID-19. Study-level information: Some COVID-19 samples were acute and others convalescent; all came from the United States, Italy and Spain. T cells, B-cell-depleted T cells, or PBMCs supplied cDNA or gDNA.

Original data processing: Estimation of nucleated cell counts relied on the amplification of reference gene primers. Assay: immunoSEQ multiplex PCR; the TCRdb copy retains only in-frame clones and omits some. Clonal size and the V and J genes are those of that table, whereas D and trimming came from the DNA. The sample contains 150,000 to 200,000 clones, approximately 91% of which appear only once. The CDR3 is 15 residues long. Trimming removed 2 bases at V and 4 bases at J, with 12 bases between. From germline, CDR1 is SGHTA and CDR2 FQGTGA. Donors in Cohort 3 who had recovered were those with two negative PCRs, healthcare professional clearance, or resolution of their symptoms.

The source is a young woman who had recovered from COVID-19. Sequencing was performed on PBMCs or T cells enriched from blood (not recorded which). The rearrangement links TRBV7-3 to TRBJ2-1; no firm D call. CDR3 amino acids: CASSLFYSEYNEQFF. Written as DNA, the CDR3 is TGTGCCAGCAGCTTATTTTATAGTGAGTACAATGAGCAGTTCTTC.